This TCR beta chain comes out of a study of prognosis after radiotherapy for stage I lung cancer. Study at large: Recruitment took place in Nanjing, China, where patients with stage I non-small cell lung cancer were enrolled between early 2018 and January 2019. About 7 patients had tumors that were squamous cell carcinoma, and about 13 had adenocarcinoma.

To note about this clonotype: An end of the junction does not agree with germline; a read error may underlie this.

CDR3 length equals 12 residues. The germline V gene encodes CDR1 DFQATT and CDR2 SNEGSKA (reference sequence). TCR beta CDR3 was amplified from genomic DNA by two-round multiplex PCR. Amplification in first-round PCR relied on primers specific to each TRBV and TRBJ gene. TCRdb re-called the multiplex PCR reads with MiXCR, one entry per CDR3 protein. The repertoire consists of around 51,000 distinct CDR3 sequences, with about 32% occurring once and the leading ten covering 9.2%. The chain is built from TRBV20-1 and TRBJ1-2, with D possibly matching TRBD1 (6 bases). The TCR sequence derives from a donor aged 50 or older with non-small cell lung cancer. Sequences were derived from PBMCs, sampled before or after stereotactic body radiation therapy (not recorded which). The CDR3 sequence is CRDTGGFYGYTF. Here the CDR3 DNA reads TGCAGGGACACCGGGGGCTTCTATGGATACACCTTC.